The 23 T cell receptor beta chains below come from one sample, sequenced in a study of cytomegalovirus exposure and HLA in healthy donors. The PCR was carried out with 60 Vbeta primers and 13 Jbeta primers. Data came from immunoSEQ multiplex PCR; TCRdb stores just in-frame clones and leaves some out. The repertoire holds some 100,000 clones, with about three quarters as singletons. Sequenced: PBMCs. The source is a woman aged 40 to 50 in good health and CMV-seropositive.

This chain joins TRBV6-6 and TRBJ1-2, with D possibly being TRBD1 (6 bases). The CDR3 covers 11 residues. The V gene's germline CDR1 is MNHNY and CDR2 SVGAGI (reference sequence). Trimming removed 6 bases from V and 8 bases from J, with 10 bases in between. Here the CDR3 DNA reads TGTGCCAGCAGACCCGGGACAGGCTACACCTTC. Protein sequence: CASRPGTGYTF.

The chain carries TRBV30 and TRBJ2-5; perhaps TRBD2 as D (6 bases). The CDR3 spans 13 residues. Germline CDR1 and CDR2: GTSNPN and SVGIG (reference sequence). V lost 7 bases and J lost 5, with 17 bases in between. The CDR3 DNA reads TGTGCCTTTAACGGGGGTGGCGGGGAGACCCAGTACTTC. It encodes CAFNGGGGETQYF.

The chain joins TRBV6-6 to TRBJ1-5, with 8 bases aligning to TRBD1. The length of the CDR3 is 16 residues. V shed 0 bases, J shed 9 bases, and the junction held 10 bases outside the gene matches. Germline values: CDR1 MNHNY, CDR2 SVGAGI (reference sequence). The CDR3 region is CASSYSRQGSAGPQHF. The CDR3 DNA is TGTGCCAGCAGTTACTCGCGACAGGGGTCGGCAGGGCCCCAGCATTTT.

This rearrangement joins TRBV27 to TRBJ2-2; 8 bases line up with TRBD1. J was trimmed by 6 bases and V by 8 bases; bases with no gene match: 8. The CDR3 totals 14 residues. Germline CDR1 MNHEY, CDR2 SMNVEV (reference sequence). The CDR3: CASRTGSEAGELFF. DNA for the CDR3: TGTGCCAGCCGGACAGGGTCGGAGGCCGGGGAGCTGTTTTTT.

This clone has more than one count but fewer than ten. The chain is built from TRBV30 and TRBJ2-7, with D maybe TRBD1 (5 bases). Germline assignment: CDR1 GTSNPN and CDR2 SVGIG (reference sequence). Trimming removed 0 bases from V and 3 bases from J, with 9 bases in between. This CDR3 comprises 13 residues. The CDR3 region has the DNA TGTGCCTGGAGTGTAGGTCAGGGCTACGAGCAGTACTTC. Its protein is CAWSVGQGYEQYF.

The gene calls are TRBV29-1 and TRBJ2-5; 11 bases are a match to TRBD1. The end of the DNA is better explained by TRBJ2-7, so the J call may be wrong. The V gene's germline CDR1 is SQVTM and CDR2 ANQGSEA. This CDR3 is built from 13 residues. This CDR3 is CSVAGTGGYEQYF. The CDR3 bases are TGCAGCGTTGCCGGGACAGGGGGCTACGAGCAGTACTTC.

This sequence joins TRBV15 and TRBJ2-1, with TRBD1 matching 8 bases. V was clipped by 1 base and J by 6 bases; unmatched bases: 5. CDR3 size: 15 residues. Germline-derived CDR1 and CDR2 are LNHNV and YYDKDF (reference sequence). The CDR3 DNA reads as TGTGCCACCAGCAGAGGACAGGGGTGGGCCAATGAGCAGTTCTTC. Translation gives CATSRGQGWANEQFF.

This clone was recorded only once. The chain joins TRBV28 to TRBJ1-1, with a tentative D call TRBD1 (5 bases). This CDR3 spans 14 amino acids. V was cut by 6 bases and J by 3 bases, with 14 bases left in between. CDR1 is MDHEN, CDR2 SYDVKM, per germline. The CDR3 bases are TGTGCCAGCAGCTTGATGACAGCTCACACTGAAGCTTTCTTT. This gives the protein CASSLMTAHTEAFF.

The chain has TRBV29-1 and TRBJ2-7; TRBD1 aligns across 11 bases. The CDR3 spans 13 residues. Germline V gene data show CDR1 as SQVTM and CDR2 as ANQGSEA. The junction had 3 bases not matched to a gene; V was cut back by 7 bases and J by 1 base. The CDR3 DNA follows: TGCAGCGCCGGGACAGGGGGTTCCTACGAGCAGTACTTC. Its translation: CSAGTGGSYEQYF.

The CDR3 here is CASSPRTSGSSWHEQFF. CDR3 DNA: TGTGCCAGCAGCCCAAGGACTAGCGGGAGCTCGTGGCATGAGCAGTTCTTC. J is TRBJ2-1 and V is TRBV11-1, with 13 bases fitting TRBD2. This CDR3 spans 17 amino acids. Germline V gene sequence: CDR1 SGHAT, CDR2 FQDESV (reference sequence). The V gene end was trimmed by 5 bases and the J gene end by 8 bases; junction bases not matched to a gene: 12.

This clone occurred a few times. The gene calls are TRBV18 and TRBJ1-1; tentatively, D is TRBD1 (5 bases). CDR1 KGHSH and CDR2 LQKENI come from the germline V gene. Deletions cut 3 bases from V and 0 bases from J, with 14 bases between. The CDR3 is made up of 16 amino acids. The CDR3 here is CASSPDSPYMNTEAFF. CDR3 in DNA: TGTGCCAGCTCACCCGACAGCCCCTACATGAACACTGAAGCTTTCTTT.

V is TRBV2 and J is TRBJ2-3, with 7 bases aligning to TRBD2. CDR1 is SNHLY, CDR2 FYNNEI, per germline. V was clipped by 6 bases and J by 0 bases; unmatched bases: 9. There are 16 residues in the CDR3. CDR3 DNA: TGTGCCAGCAGCGTCCCTCCTAGCGGTAGCACAGATACGCAGTATTTT. Protein: CASSVPPSGSTDTQYF.

The rearrangement joins TRBV29-1 to TRBJ2-7, with 7 bases aligning to TRBD1. The CDR3 loop spans 14 amino acids. Trimming cost V 5 bases and J 0 bases; bases outside gene matches: 7. Germline values: CDR1 SQVTM, CDR2 ANQGSEA. The CDR3 is CSVLRDRTSYEQYF. The CDR3 DNA reads TGCAGCGTTCTAAGGGACAGAACCTCCTACGAGCAGTACTTC.

The J gene is TRBJ1-5, the V gene TRBV2, with D unresolved. This CDR3 region has 14 residues. Trimming took off 5 bases at V and 0 bases at J, with 8 bases between the two ends. From germline, CDR1 is SNHLY and CDR2 FYNNEI. This CDR3 is CASSPSSSNQPQHF. In DNA form, the CDR3 reads TGTGCCAGCAGTCCTTCCTCTAGCAATCAGCCCCAGCATTTT.

This clone has just a few counts. The V and J genes are TRBV6-6 and TRBJ2-5, with D possibly TRBD2 on 7 matching bases. This CDR3 comprises 15 residues. Trimming shortened V by 0 bases and J by 1 base, and 9 bases separated the two germline ends. Looked up from germline, CDR1 is MNHNY and CDR2 is SVGAGI (reference sequence). The CDR3 reads CASSYSRGRQETQYF. The CDR3 nucleotides are TGTGCCAGCAGTTACTCGCGGGGGCGCCAAGAGACCCAGTACTTC.

The V call is TRBV9, the J call TRBJ2-1, with 12 bases identical to TRBD2. Germline CDR1 is SGDLS and CDR2 is YYNGEE. V lost 4 bases to trimming and J lost 7 bases; unmatched junction nucleotides: 9. The CDR3 consists of 16 residues. CDR3 sequence (DNA): TGTGCCAGCAGCCCACTGACTAGCGGGAGTAAAAATGAGCAGTTCTTC. Translation: CASSPLTSGSKNEQFF.

The V call is TRBV2, the J call TRBJ2-7; 9 bases are shared with TRBD1. The CDR3 totals 15 residues. V lost 6 bases to trimming and J lost 5 bases; unmatched junction nucleotides: 11. Germline-derived CDR1 and CDR2 are SNHLY and FYNNEI. The CDR3 DNA is TGTGCCAGCAGCACCTCCGGGACAGGGCTCGACGAGCAGTACTTC. This encodes CASSTSGTGLDEQYF.

V is TRBV7-2 and J is TRBJ2-2; 8 bases match TRBD2. From germline, CDR1 is SGHTA and CDR2 FQGNSA. V dropped 5 bases and J dropped 3; count of bases not matched to a gene: 11. The CDR3 covers 17 residues. The CDR3 spells CASSRERLAGHTGELFF. Here the CDR3 DNA reads TGTGCCAGCAGCCGGGAGAGGCTAGCGGGTCACACCGGGGAGCTGTTTTTT.

This clone was seen a single time. CDR3 protein: CASSPRGGEDTQYF. The CDR3 DNA is TGTGCCAGCAGCCCCCGGGGAGGGGAAGATACGCAGTATTTT. The rearrangement links TRBV11-2 to TRBJ2-3, with TRBD2 matching over 7 bases. CDR1 SGHAT and CDR2 FQNNGV come from the germline V gene. V trimming: 5 bases; J trimming: 5 bases; junction bases outside the gene matches: 7. The CDR3 contains 14 residues.

This chain uses TRBV28 with TRBJ1-5; 7 bases agree with TRBD1. After removal of 6 bases from V and 5 bases from J, the junction contained 13 bases not matched to a gene. Per germline, CDR1 MDHEN and CDR2 SYDVKM. The CDR3 contains 16 residues. The CDR3 sequence is CASSPHGQGDHQPQHF. For the CDR3, the DNA is TGTGCCAGCAGCCCCCATGGCCAGGGGGATCATCAGCCCCAGCATTTT.

The chain recombines TRBV20-1 with TRBJ1-3; D might be TRBD1 (6 bases). The CDR3 consists of 11 residues. V was trimmed by 6 bases and J by 4 bases, leaving 7 bases between them. Per germline, CDR1 DFQATT and CDR2 SNEGSKA (reference sequence). The CDR3 sequence is CSAQGGNTIYF. The CDR3 nucleotides are TGCAGTGCGCAGGGGGGAAACACCATATATTTT.

V is TRBV6-6 and J is TRBJ2-1; a weak D match, TRBD2 (6 bases). CDR3 length: 13 amino acids. The germline V gene has CDR1 MNHNY and CDR2 SVGAGI (reference sequence). The ends were cut back, 2 bases at V and 6 bases at J, with 8 bases in the middle. The CDR3 DNA sequence: TGTGCCAGCAGTTACGGGGGGAGCAATGAGCAGTTCTTC. Amino acid sequence: CASSYGGSNEQFF.

V gene TRBV28 combines with J gene TRBJ2-2, with 7 bases fitting TRBD2. Germline values: CDR1 MDHEN, CDR2 SYDVKM. The CDR3 sequence is 16 residues long. Trimming removed 4 bases from V and 0 bases from J; junction bases left unmatched: 5. The CDR3 sequence is CASSSGGTTNTGELFF. The CDR3 region has the DNA TGTGCCAGCAGTTCTGGCGGGACTACGAACACCGGGGAGCTGTTTTTT.